This is a list of T cell receptor beta chains from one sample in a study of neurological immune-mediated disorders. One entry per CDR3 protein results from TCRdb running MiXCR on the 5' RACE reads. Of 48,000 or so distinct CDR3 sequences listed, 10% were seen once; the top ten hold 21%. Material for sequencing was PBMCs. Receptor source: a woman aged 40 to 49 with HTLV-1-associated myelopathy (HAM/TSP). Both conserved end residues are part of each CDR3. The order of the fields is clone size, V gene, D gene, J gene, CDR3 length, CDR3 protein, CDR3 DNA. D genes are given only for firm matches. Clone sizes are given selectively: once, few, many, or a class where the clone is expanded.

-	TRBV7-9	-	TRBJ1-2	14	CASSSQGVYYDYTF	TGTGCCAGCAGCTCCCAAGGGGTATACTATGACTACACCTTC
many	TRBV4-3	-	TRBJ2-3	14	CASSPNQTPDTQYF	TGCGCCAGCAGCCCAAACCAAACCCCCGATACGCAGTATTTT
few	TRBV4-3	TRBD1	TRBJ1-1	13	CASKLDRGTEAFF	TGCGCCAGCAAGCTGGACAGGGGGACTGAAGCTTTCTTT
many	TRBV5-1	TRBD1	TRBJ1-1	13	CASSAYRGREAFF	TGCGCCAGCAGCGCTTACAGGGGGCGAGAAGCTTTCTTT
many	TRBV20-1	-	TRBJ1-2	14	CSARDLGGFYGYTF	TGCAGTGCTAGAGATCTTGGGGGATTCTATGGCTACACCTTC
many	TRBV6-6	TRBD1	TRBJ2-1	16	CASSYSKWDRGYEQFF	TGTGCCAGCAGTTACTCGAAATGGGACAGGGGGTATGAGCAGTTCTTC
many	TRBV6-1	-	TRBJ1-2	15	CASSERAGANYGYTF	TGTGCCAGCAGTGAACGGGCAGGGGCTAACTATGGCTACACCTTC
many	TRBV5-1	-	TRBJ2-4	14	CASSLEGSKNIQYF	TGCGCCAGCAGCTTGGAGGGAAGCAAAAACATTCAGTACTTC
many	TRBV5-1	-	TRBJ2-7	14	CASSFPPGSYEQYF	TGCGCCAGCAGCTTTCCCCCAGGGAGCTACGAGCAGTACTTC
many	TRBV4-2	-	TRBJ1-2	15	CASSHENGQSYGYTF	TGTGCCAGCAGCCACGAAAACGGACAGTCCTATGGCTACACCTTC
many	TRBV12-3/TRBV12-4	-	TRBJ1-3	15	CASSLLKGTGNTIYF	TGTGCCAGCAGTTTATTAAAAGGGACTGGAAACACCATATATTTT
many	TRBV30	TRBD2	TRBJ2-1	14	CAWSRRGGYNEQFF	TGTGCCTGGAGTCGGCGGGGGGGTTACAATGAGCAGTTCTTC
many	TRBV4-1	TRBD1	TRBJ1-2	17	CASSVRSQGARGEGYTF	TGCGCCAGCAGCGTCCGCTCTCAGGGGGCGCGGGGTGAGGGCTACACCTTC
many	TRBV4-2	-	TRBJ1-4	15	CASSLLTGSIEKLFF	TGTGCCAGCAGCCTATTAACAGGTTCGATTGAAAAACTGTTTTTT
many	TRBV7-8	-	TRBJ1-5	15	CASSLVAGINQPQHF	TGTGCCAGCAGCTTAGTAGCCGGGATCAATCAGCCCCAGCATTTT
many	TRBV28	-	TRBJ2-3	15	CASSLYLGSTDTQYF	TGTGCCAGCAGTTTATATCTGGGTAGCACAGATACGCAGTATTTT
few	TRBV24-1	TRBD2	TRBJ2-3	19	CATSDVTSGGGRRTDTQYF	TGTGCCACCAGTGATGTGACTAGCGGGGGGGGAAGACGCACAGATACGCAGTATTTT
many	TRBV18	-	TRBJ1-2	13	CASSPEENYGYTF	TGTGCCAGCTCACCCGAGGAGAACTATGGCTACACCTTC
few	TRBV12-3/TRBV12-4	TRBD1	TRBJ1-2	17	CASSLDYTGGPGYGYTF	TGTGCCAGCAGTTTAGACTATACAGGGGGGCCGGGCTATGGCTACACCTTC
many	TRBV7-2	-	TRBJ2-1	12	CASSRPLGDLFF	TGTGCCAGCAGCCGCCCTCTAGGAGACCTGTTCTTC
many	TRBV6-1	-	TRBJ1-5	15	CASSETGGGNQPQHF	TGTGCCAGCAGTGAAACCGGGGGCGGCAATCAGCCCCAGCATTTT
once	TRBV3-1	-	TRBJ1-1	15	CASSLDGGRNTEAFF	TGTGCCAGCAGCCTAGATGGTGGTAGAAACACTGAAGCTTTCTTT
medium-sized	TRBV4-3	-	TRBJ1-2	15	CASSQDPAFNYGYTF	TGCGCCAGCAGCCAAGACCCGGCCTTTAACTATGGCTACACCTTC
many	TRBV6-1	-	TRBJ2-5	14	CASSVSGWVETQYF	TGTGCCAGCAGTGTGTCAGGGTGGGTAGAGACCCAGTACTTC
many	TRBV4-1	-	TRBJ2-3	13	CASSQDRTDTQYF	TGCGCCAGCAGCCAAGATCGAACAGATACGCAGTATTTT
many	TRBV6-2/TRBV6-3	-	TRBJ2-7	12	CASGGFSYEQYF	TGTGCCAGCGGGGGGTTCTCCTACGAGCAGTACTTC
medium-sized	TRBV20-1	-	TRBJ2-1	16	CSARGRRGRSYNEQFF	TGCAGTGCTAGAGGGCGGCGGGGAAGGTCCTACAATGAGCAGTTCTTC
many	TRBV6-6	-	TRBJ1-5	14	CASSEQGSNQPQHF	TGTGCCAGCAGTGAACAGGGTAGCAATCAGCCCCAGCATTTT
many	TRBV4-1	TRBD2	TRBJ2-7	15	CASSQPTSGEYEQYF	TGCGCCAGCAGCCAGCCGACTAGCGGGGAGTACGAGCAGTACTTC
-	TRBV6-5	-	TRBJ1-6	17	CASSYSLEGVNNSPLHF	TGTGCCAGCAGTTACTCATTAGAAGGAGTTAATAATTCACCCCTCCACTTT
-	TRBV12-3/TRBV12-4	-	TRBJ1-2	14	CATPAGSSLGGYTF	TGTGCCACCCCGGCAGGGAGTAGTTTGGGTGGCTACACCTTC
many	TRBV20-1	TRBD1	TRBJ2-7	13	CSAGDRSLYEQYF	TGCAGTGCTGGGGACAGGTCCCTCTACGAGCAGTACTTC
many	TRBV25-1	-	TRBJ2-3	14	CATEAGVGTDTQYF	TGTGCCACGGAGGCGGGTGTCGGCACAGATACGCAGTATTTT
many	TRBV6-1	TRBD2	TRBJ2-3	14	CASSVAGGRDTQYF	TGTGCCAGCAGTGTAGCGGGAGGTAGGGATACGCAGTATTTT
many	TRBV20-1	-	TRBJ2-3	13	CSASGGTTDTQYF	TGCAGTGCTAGCGGGGGAACCACAGATACGCAGTATTTT
many	TRBV3-1	-	TRBJ1-1	12	CASTQNGGSAFF	TGTGCCAGCACCCAAAACGGGGGGAGTGCTTTCTTT
many	TRBV4-1	-	TRBJ2-7	15	CASSQRDGDKGQQYF	TGCGCCAGCAGCCAACGGGACGGAGATAAAGGGCAGCAGTACTTC
-	TRBV5-5	TRBD1	TRBJ1-1	14	CASIIGGGFTEAFF	TGTGCCAGCATCATAGGGGGCGGATTCACTGAAGCTTTCTTT
many	TRBV6-5	-	TRBJ2-7	14	CASRPASGGNEQYF	TGTGCCAGCAGACCAGCTTCTGGTGGGAACGAGCAGTACTTC
once	TRBV15	-	TRBJ2-5	12	CANSPEIETQYF	TGTGCCAACAGCCCCGAGATAGAGACCCAGTACTTC
many	TRBV11-2	-	TRBJ1-2	16	CASSSGVDLPYYGYTF	TGTGCCAGCAGCTCCGGAGTAGATTTACCTTACTATGGCTACACCTTC
many	TRBV20-1	-	TRBJ1-5	13	CSAMWRSNQPQHF	TGCAGTGCAATGTGGCGTAGCAATCAGCCCCAGCATTTT
many	TRBV20-1	TRBD1	TRBJ2-3	12	CSAPDRADTQYF	TGCAGTGCGCCCGACAGGGCAGATACGCAGTATTTT
many	TRBV3-1	-	TRBJ2-3	16	CASSQQTQGGTDTQYF	TGTGCCAGCAGCCAGCAGACGCAGGGCGGCACAGATACGCAGTATTTT
-	TRBV5-1	TRBD2	TRBJ2-1	18	CASSLTSGGTSSYNEQFF	TGCGCCAGCAGCCTAACTAGCGGGGGGACGAGCTCCTACAATGAGCAGTTCTTC
-	TRBV15	TRBD1	TRBJ2-4	19	CATSRGWGLTGDTKDIQYF	TGTGCCACCAGCAGAGGGTGGGGACTGACAGGGGATACCAAAGACATTCAGTACTTC
many	TRBV5-1	-	TRBJ2-1	14	CASSRDQEWDEQFF	TGCGCCAGCAGCAGGGACCAGGAGTGGGATGAGCAGTTCTTC
many	TRBV20-1	-	TRBJ1-5	14	CSASGGAGNQPQHF	TGCAGTGCTAGTGGGGGGGCAGGCAATCAGCCCCAGCATTTT
many	TRBV12-3/TRBV12-4	TRBD2	TRBJ2-7	13	CASSYGGEREQYF	TGTGCCAGCAGTTACGGGGGGGAGAGAGAGCAGTACTTC
many	TRBV5-1	TRBD1	TRBJ2-5	13	CASSSRGRETQYF	TGCGCCAGCAGCTCGAGGGGGCGGGAGACCCAGTACTTC
-	TRBV11-2	-	TRBJ1-1	13	CASSSPRATEAFF	TGTGCCAGCAGCTCCCCCCGGGCCACTGAAGCTTTCTTT
many	TRBV21-1	-	TRBJ1-4	17	CASSALDRGWFNEKLFF	TGTGCCAGCAGCGCATTAGACAGGGGGTGGTTTAATGAAAAACTGTTTTTT
-	TRBV15	-	TRBJ2-7	12	CATSRGMGEQYF	TGTGCCACCAGCAGAGGGATGGGCGAGCAGTACTTC
many	TRBV12-3/TRBV12-4	-	TRBJ1-6	12	CASSWDNSPLHF	TGTGCCAGCAGTTGGGATAATTCACCCCTCCACTTT
many	TRBV5-1	TRBD1	TRBJ2-1	21	CASRTPSLGQGTRSSYNEQFF	TGCGCCAGCCGAACCCCTTCCTTAGGACAGGGAACCCGAAGCTCCTACAATGAGCAGTTCTTC
many	TRBV7-9	-	TRBJ2-3	13	CASSLHSTDTQYF	TGTGCCAGCAGCTTACATAGCACAGATACGCAGTATTTT
many	TRBV20-1	-	TRBJ2-7	13	CSARYPGVYEQYF	TGCAGTGCTAGATATCCAGGGGTCTACGAGCAGTACTTC